This TCR beta chain stems from a study of CD8 T cells in ankylosing spondylitis. Germline CDR1 and CDR2: SQVTM and ANQGSEA. Trimming removed 4 bases at V and 4 bases at J, with 13 bases between. This CDR3 contains 13 residues. This clonotype was observed a few times. Its antigen is not identified. TCRdb reprocessed the 5' RACE reads with MiXCR, giving one entry per CDR3 protein. Here the sample spans roughly 700,000 distinct CDR3 sequences, around 20% being singletons. Study results and caveats: It appeared that ankylosing spondylitis blood was characterized by a TCR beta motif of under ten highly homologous variants. Disease-associated clonotypes exhibited CD8+ identity and were relatively infrequent in peripheral blood.

This chain connects TRBV29-1 to TRBJ1-1; a weak D match, TRBD1 (5 bases). This receptor was identified in a male donor with ankylosing spondylitis. Specimen: blood, either unsorted or a sorted T cell fraction (not recorded which). The CDR3 protein is CSVGPGTSTEAFF. The CDR3 nucleotides read TGCAGCGTTGGACCAGGGACTAGCACTGAAGCTTTCTTT.